This TCR beta chain appears in the sequencing data of a study of blood T cell repertoires in COVID-19. As for the study in general: Both acute and convalescent COVID-19 samples were obtained from the United States, Italy and Spain. Sources were T cells, B-cell-depleted T cells, or PBMCs; the material itself was cDNA or gDNA.

In the original workflow: Cell counts per sample came from amplifying reference gene primers. Profiled with immunoSEQ multiplex PCR; TCRdb holds only in-frame clones, not every one. D and trimming were read from the DNA, whereas the V and J calls and clone size are those reported in that table. The sample holds some 250,000 clones, approximately 82% seen once. The CDR3 is 13 residues long. The V gene end was trimmed by 2 bases and the J gene end by 4 bases; junction bases not matched to a gene: 3. Germline V gene data show CDR1 as SGHDT and CDR2 as YYEEEE. This receptor was identified in a man under 40 who had recovered from COVID-19. The V call is TRBV5-6, the J call TRBJ2-7, with 7 bases lining up with TRBD1. The source material was peripheral blood. The DNA of the CDR3 is TGTGCCAGCAGCTTTGGGACAGCTTACGAGCAGTACGTC. The encoded protein is CASSFGTAYEQYV.